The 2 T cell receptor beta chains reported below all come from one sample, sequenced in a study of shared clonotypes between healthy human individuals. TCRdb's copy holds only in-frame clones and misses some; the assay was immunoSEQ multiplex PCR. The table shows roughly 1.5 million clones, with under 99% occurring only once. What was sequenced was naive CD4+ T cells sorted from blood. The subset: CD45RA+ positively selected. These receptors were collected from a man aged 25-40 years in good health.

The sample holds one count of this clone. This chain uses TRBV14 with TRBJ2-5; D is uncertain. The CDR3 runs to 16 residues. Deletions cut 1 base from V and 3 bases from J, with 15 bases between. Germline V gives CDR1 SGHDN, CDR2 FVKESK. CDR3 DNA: TGTGCCAGCAGCCAAGTTGTTGTAGGGTATAAAGAGACCCAGTACTTC. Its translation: CASSQVVVGYKETQYF.

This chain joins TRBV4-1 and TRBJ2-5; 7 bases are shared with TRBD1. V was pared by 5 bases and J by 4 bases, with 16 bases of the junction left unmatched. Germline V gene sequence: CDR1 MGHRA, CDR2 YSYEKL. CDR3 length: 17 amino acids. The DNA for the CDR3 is TGCGCCAGCAGCTACCGAGTTGGGACAGAAAATGTAGAGACCCAGTACTTC. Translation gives CASSYRVGTENVETQYF.